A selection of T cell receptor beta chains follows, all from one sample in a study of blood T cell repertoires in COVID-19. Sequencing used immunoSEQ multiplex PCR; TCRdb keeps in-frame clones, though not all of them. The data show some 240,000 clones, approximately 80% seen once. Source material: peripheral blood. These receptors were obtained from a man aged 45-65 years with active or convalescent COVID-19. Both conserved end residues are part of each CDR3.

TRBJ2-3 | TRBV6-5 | CASSSGQGRDTQYF
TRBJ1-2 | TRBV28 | CASSYPTENEGYTF
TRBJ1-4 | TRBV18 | CASSPSGEATNEKLFF
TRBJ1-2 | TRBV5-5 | CASSPWTGDGYTF
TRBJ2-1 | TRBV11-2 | CASSDPSGGQRNEQFF
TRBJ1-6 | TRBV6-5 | CASSYSREGSPLHF
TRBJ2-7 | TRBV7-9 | CASSFDGTGGSEQYF
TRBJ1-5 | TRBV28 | CASGGGFGNQPQHF
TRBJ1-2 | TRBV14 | CASSRWTGGTDGYTF
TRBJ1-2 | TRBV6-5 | CASKQGNYGYTF
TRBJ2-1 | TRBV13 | CASSLGAGNEQFF
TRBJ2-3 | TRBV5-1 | CASSLAGDTQYF
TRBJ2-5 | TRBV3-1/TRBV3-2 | CASSARGQETQYF
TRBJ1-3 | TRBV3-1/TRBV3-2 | CASSQGLTQGNTIYF
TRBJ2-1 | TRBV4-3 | CASSQPRGRAVEQFF
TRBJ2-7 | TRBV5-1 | CASTPLAGGSYEQYF
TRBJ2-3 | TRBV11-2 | CASSLERLAWGADTQYF
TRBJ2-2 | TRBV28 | CASSRMGEPGENTGELFF
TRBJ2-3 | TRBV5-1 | CASSLPPVGRVADTQYF
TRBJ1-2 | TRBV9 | CASSVPGGGYTF
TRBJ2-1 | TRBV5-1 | CASSLEQGLAMGNEQFF
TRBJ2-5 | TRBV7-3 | CASSRDGSQETQYF
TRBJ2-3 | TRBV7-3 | CASRSTGTDTQYF
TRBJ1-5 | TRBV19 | CASRSREVLQPQHF
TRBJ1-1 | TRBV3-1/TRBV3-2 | CASSNQDGDTEAFF
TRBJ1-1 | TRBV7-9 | CASSLGQGNTEAFF
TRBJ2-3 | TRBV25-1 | CASTNLGGTDTQYF
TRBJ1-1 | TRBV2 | CASSRQGGEAFF
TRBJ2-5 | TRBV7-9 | CASSLALTGAETQYF